This T cell receptor (beta chain) is drawn from a study of T cell responses to AZD1222 COVID-19 vaccine. Study-wide points: Within unmutated variant regions lay the reported targets of nearly half of spike-specific TCRs. After the peak T cell response, and only then, were repertoires sampled.

The repertoire was sequenced with immunoSEQ multiplex PCR; TCRdb's copy has only in-frame clones and lacks some. In the table there are over 25,000 clones, around 92% of which are singletons. As for this clone: The antigen is not known.

Germline values: CDR1 SNHLY, CDR2 FYNNEI. With V trimmed by 7 bases and J by 4 bases, 7 bases remained unmatched. The CDR3 runs to 14 residues. This receptor was identified in an adult who received the AZD1222 COVID-19 vaccine. J is TRBJ2-7 and V is TRBV2; TRBD1 aligns across 10 bases. The sequencing used peripheral blood, collected 28 days after the second AZD1222 dose. The CDR3 region is CASMMTGGLYEQYF. In DNA, the CDR3 is TGTGCCAGCATGATGACAGGGGGCCTATACGAGCAGTACTTC.